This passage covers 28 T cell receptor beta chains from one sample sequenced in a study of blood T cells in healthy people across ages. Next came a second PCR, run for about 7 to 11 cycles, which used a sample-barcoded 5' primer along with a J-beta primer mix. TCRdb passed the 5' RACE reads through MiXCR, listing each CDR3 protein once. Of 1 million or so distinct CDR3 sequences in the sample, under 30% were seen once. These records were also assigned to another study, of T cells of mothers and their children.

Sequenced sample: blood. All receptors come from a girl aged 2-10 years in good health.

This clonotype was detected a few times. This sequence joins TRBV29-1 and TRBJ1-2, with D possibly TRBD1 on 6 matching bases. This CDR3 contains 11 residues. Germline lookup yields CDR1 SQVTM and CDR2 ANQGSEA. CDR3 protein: CVSTGLKGYTF. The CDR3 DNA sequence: TGCGTTAGTACAGGGCTCAAGGGCTACACCTTC.

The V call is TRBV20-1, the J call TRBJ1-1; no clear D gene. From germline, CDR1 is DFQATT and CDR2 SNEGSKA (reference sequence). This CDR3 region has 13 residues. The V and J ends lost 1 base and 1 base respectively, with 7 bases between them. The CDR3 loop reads CSARVDENTEAFF. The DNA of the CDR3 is TGCAGTGCTAGAGTGGACGAGAACACTGAAGCTTTCTTT.

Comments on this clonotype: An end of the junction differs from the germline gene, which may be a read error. CDR3 DNA sequence: TGTTCCAGCAGCTACGACAGTAGCGAGCAGTACTTC. Its translation is CSSSYDSSEQYF. V usage is TRBV7-9 and J usage is TRBJ2-7; possibly TRBD1 for D (5 bases). Per germline, CDR1 SEHNR and CDR2 FQNEAQ (reference sequence). The CDR3 is made up of 12 amino acids.

CDR3: CASSQGSCSYNEQFF. CDR3 sequence (DNA): TGTGCCAGCAGCCAAGGGTCGTGCTCCTACAATGAGCAGTTCTTC. This chain connects TRBV14 to TRBJ2-1; D is uncertain. V dropped 1 base and J dropped 0 bases, with 7 bases sitting between them. Germline loops: CDR1 SGHDN, CDR2 FVKESK. This CDR3 comprises 15 residues.

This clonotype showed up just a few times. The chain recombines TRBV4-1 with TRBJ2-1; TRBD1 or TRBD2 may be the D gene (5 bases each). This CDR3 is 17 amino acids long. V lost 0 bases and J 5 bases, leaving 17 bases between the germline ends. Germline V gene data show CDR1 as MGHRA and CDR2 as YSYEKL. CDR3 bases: TGCGCCAGCAGCCAAGAAACAGCTAGCAGGGTTCACAATGAGCAGTTCTTC. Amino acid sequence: CASSQETASRVHNEQFF.

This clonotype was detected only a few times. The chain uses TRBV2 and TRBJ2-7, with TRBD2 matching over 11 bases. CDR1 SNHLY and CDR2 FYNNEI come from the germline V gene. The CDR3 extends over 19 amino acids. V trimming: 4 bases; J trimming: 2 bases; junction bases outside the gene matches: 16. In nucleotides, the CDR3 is TGTGCCAGCAGTGCCTCGACCATGCCGACTAGCGGGACGCCCTACGAGCAGTACTTC. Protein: CASSASTMPTSGTPYEQYF.

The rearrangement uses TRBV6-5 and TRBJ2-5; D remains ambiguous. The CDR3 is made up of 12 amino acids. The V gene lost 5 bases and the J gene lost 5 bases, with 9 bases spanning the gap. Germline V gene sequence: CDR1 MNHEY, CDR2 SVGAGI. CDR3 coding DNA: TGTGCCAGCAGTGCCCGCCCGGAGACCCAGTACTTC. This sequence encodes CASSARPETQYF.

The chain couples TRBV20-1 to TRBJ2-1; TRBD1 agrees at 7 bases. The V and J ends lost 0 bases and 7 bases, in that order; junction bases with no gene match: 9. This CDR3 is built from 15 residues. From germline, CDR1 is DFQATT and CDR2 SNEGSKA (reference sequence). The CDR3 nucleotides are TGCAGTGCTAGAGATTCGAACAGGGGTGGGAATGAGCAGTTCTTC. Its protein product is CSARDSNRGGNEQFF.

The CDR3 loop is CASSLNPDIWETQYF. The CDR3 DNA sequence: TGTGCCAGCAGCTTAAACCCGGATATATGGGAGACCCAGTACTTC. The genes are TRBV7-3 and TRBJ2-5; D not resolved. The ends were cut back, 1 base at V and 5 bases at J, with 14 bases in the middle. CDR1 and CDR2 from the germline V gene are SGHTA and FQGTGA. The CDR3 extends over 15 amino acids.

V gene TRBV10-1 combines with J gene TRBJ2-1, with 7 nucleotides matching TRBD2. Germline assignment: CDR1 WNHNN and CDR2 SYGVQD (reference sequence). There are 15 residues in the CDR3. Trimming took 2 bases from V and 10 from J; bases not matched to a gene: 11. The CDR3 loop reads CASSERREGQREQFF. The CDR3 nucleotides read TGCGCCAGCAGTGAGAGGAGGGAGGGCCAACGGGAGCAGTTCTTC.

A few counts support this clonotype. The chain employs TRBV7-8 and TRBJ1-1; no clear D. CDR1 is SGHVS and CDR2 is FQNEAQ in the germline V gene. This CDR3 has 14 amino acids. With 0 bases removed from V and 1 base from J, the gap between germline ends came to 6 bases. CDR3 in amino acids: CASSLADGNTEAFF. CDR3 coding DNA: TGTGCCAGCAGCTTAGCAGACGGGAACACTGAAGCTTTCTTT. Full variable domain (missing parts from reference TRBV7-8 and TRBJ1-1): GAGVSQSPRYKVAKRGQDVALRCDPISGHVSLFWYQQALGQGPEFLTYFQNEAQLDKSGLPSDRFFAERPEGSVSTLKIQRTQQEDSAVYLCASSLADGNTEAFFGQGTRLTVV.

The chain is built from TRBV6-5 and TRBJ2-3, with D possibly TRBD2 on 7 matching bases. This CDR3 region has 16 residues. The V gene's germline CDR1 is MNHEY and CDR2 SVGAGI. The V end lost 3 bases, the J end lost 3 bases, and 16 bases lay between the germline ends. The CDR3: CASSYFSGGGTDTQYF. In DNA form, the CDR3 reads TGTGCCAGCAGTTATTTTTCGGGGGGCGGGACAGATACGCAGTATTTT.

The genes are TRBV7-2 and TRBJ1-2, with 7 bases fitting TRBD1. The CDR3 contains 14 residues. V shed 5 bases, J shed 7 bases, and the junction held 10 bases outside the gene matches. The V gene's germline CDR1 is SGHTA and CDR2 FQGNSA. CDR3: CASSTRDSPSGYTF. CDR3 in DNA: TGTGCCAGCAGCACCCGGGACAGTCCGTCTGGCTACACCTTC.

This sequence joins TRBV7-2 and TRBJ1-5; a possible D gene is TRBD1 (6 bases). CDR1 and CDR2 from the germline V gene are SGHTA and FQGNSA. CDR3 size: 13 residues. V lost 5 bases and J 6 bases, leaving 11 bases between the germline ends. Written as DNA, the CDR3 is TGTGCCAGCAGCCCGGACAGCTCTCAGCCCCAGCATTTT. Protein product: CASSPDSSQPQHF.

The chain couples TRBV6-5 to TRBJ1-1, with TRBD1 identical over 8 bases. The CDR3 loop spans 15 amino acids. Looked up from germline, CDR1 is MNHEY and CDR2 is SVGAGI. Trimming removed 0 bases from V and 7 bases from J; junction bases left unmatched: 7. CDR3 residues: CASSYSGQVQGEAFF. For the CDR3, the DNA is TGTGCCAGCAGTTACTCGGGACAGGTCCAGGGTGAAGCTTTCTTT.

This CDR3 is CASSYSRSLRASGSNEQFF. The DNA of the CDR3 is TGTGCCAGCAGTTACTCAAGATCCCTTAGAGCTAGCGGGAGTAATGAGCAGTTCTTC. The chain recombines TRBV6-5 with TRBJ2-1, with TRBD2 identical over 10 bases. The germline V gene encodes CDR1 MNHEY and CDR2 SVGAGI. Unmatched junction bases numbered 15, after V lost 0 bases and J lost 7 bases. CDR3 length equals 19 residues.

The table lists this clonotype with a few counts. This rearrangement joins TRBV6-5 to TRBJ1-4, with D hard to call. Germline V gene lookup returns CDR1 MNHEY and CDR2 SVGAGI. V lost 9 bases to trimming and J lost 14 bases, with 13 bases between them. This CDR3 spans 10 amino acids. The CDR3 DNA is TGTGCCAGATTACGGACGCGGCTGTTTTTT. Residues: CARLRTRLFF.

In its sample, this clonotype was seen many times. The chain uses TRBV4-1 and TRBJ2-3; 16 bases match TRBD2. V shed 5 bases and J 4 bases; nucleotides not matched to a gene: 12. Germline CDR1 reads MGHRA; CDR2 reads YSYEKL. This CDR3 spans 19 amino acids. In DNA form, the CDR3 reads TGCGCCAGCAGCTTCCTGGGGACTAGCGGGAGGGCCTTCGCAGATACGCAGTATTTT. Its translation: CASSFLGTSGRAFADTQYF.

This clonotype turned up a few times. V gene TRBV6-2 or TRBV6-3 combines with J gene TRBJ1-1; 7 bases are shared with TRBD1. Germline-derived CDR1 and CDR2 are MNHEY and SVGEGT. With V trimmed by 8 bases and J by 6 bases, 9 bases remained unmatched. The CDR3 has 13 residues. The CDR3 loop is CASATGKGAEAFF. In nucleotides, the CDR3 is TGTGCCAGCGCGACAGGGAAGGGGGCTGAAGCTTTCTTT.

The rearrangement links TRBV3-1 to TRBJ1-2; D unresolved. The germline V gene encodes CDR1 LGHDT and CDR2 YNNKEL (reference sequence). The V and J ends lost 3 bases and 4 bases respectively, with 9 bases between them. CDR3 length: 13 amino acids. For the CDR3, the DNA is TGTGCCAGCAGCCAGGGAGCCGCCTATGGCTACACCTTC. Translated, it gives CASSQGAAYGYTF.

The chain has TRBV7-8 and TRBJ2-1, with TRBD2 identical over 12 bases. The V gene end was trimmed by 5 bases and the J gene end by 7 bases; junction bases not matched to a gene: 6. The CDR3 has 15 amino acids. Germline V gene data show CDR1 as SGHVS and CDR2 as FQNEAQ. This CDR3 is CASSPRLAGANEQFF. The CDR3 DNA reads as TGTGCCAGCAGCCCCCGACTAGCGGGAGCTAATGAGCAGTTCTTC. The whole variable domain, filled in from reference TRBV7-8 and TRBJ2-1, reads GAGVSQSPRYKVAKRGQDVALRCDPISGHVSLFWYQQALGQGPEFLTYFQNEAQLDKSGLPSDRFFAERPEGSVSTLKIQRTQQEDSAVYLCASSPRLAGANEQFFGPGTRLTVL.

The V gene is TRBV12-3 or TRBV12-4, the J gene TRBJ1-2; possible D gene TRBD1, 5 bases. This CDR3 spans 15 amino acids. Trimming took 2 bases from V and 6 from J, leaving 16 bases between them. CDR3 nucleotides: TGTGCCAGCAGTTTAAGGGCAGGGTGGCGGAATGGCTACACCTTC. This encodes CASSLRAGWRNGYTF.

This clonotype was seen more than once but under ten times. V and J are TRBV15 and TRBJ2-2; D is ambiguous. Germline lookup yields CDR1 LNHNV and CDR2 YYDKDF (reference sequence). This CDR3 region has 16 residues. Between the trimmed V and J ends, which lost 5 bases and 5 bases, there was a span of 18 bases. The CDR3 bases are TGTGCCACCAGCGTTCGAGACAATCCCAATACCGGGGAGCTGTTTTTT. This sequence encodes CATSVRDNPNTGELFF.

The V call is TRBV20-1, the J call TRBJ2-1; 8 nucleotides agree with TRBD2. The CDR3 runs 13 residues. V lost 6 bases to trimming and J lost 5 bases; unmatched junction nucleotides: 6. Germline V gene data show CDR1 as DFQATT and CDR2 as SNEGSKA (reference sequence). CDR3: CSAEIAGNNEQFF. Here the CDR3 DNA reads TGCAGTGCCGAGATAGCGGGGAACAATGAGCAGTTCTTC.

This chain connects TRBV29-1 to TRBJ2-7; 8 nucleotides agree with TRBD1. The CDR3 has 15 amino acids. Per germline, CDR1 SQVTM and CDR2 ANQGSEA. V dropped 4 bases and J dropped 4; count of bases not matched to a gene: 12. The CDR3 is CSVAFIGQGPYEQYF. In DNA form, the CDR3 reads TGCAGCGTTGCGTTTATTGGACAGGGTCCTTACGAGCAGTACTTC.

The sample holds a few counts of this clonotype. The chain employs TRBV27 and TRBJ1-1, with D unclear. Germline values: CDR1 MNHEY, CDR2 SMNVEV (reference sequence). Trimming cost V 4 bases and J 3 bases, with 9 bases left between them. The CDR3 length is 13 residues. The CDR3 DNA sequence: TGTGCCAGCAGTTGGAATTCGGACACTGAAGCTTTCTTT. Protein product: CASSWNSDTEAFF.

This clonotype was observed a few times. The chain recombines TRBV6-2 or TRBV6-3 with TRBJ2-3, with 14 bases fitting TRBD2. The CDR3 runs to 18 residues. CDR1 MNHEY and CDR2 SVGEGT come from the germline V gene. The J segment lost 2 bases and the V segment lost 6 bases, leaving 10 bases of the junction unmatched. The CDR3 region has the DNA TGTGCCAGCAGCTACGGCAGACTAGCGGGGGGGTTCACAGATACGCAGTATTTT. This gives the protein CASSYGRLAGGFTDTQYF.

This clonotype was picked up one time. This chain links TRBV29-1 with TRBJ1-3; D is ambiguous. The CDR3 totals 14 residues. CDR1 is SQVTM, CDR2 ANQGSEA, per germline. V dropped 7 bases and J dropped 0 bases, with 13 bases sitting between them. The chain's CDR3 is CSALQPDSGNTIYF. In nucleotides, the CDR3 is TGCAGCGCACTGCAGCCTGACTCTGGAAACACCATATATTTT.